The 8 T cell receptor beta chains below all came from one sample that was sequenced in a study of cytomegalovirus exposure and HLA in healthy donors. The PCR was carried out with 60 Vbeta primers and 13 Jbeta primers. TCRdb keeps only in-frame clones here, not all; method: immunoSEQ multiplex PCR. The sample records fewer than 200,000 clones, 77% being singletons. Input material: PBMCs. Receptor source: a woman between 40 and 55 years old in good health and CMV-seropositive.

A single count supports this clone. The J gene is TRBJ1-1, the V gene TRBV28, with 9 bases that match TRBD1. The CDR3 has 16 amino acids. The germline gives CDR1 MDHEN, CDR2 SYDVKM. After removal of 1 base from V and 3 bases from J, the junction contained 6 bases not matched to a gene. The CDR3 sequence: CASSLLPGQGYTEAFF. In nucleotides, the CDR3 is TGTGCCAGCAGTTTATTGCCGGGACAGGGCTACACTGAAGCTTTCTTT.

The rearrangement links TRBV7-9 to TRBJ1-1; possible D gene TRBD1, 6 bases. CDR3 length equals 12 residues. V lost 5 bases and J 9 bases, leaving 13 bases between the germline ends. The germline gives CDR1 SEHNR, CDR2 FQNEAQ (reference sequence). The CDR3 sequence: CASSIRDTKAFF. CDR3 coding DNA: TGTGCCAGCAGCATACGGGACACAAAAGCTTTCTTT.

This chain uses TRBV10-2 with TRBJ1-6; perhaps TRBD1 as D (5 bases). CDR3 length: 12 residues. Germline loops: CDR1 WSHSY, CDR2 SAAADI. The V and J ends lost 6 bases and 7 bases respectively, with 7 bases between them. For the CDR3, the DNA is TGCGCCAGCAGGGACACCAATTCACCCCTCCACTTT. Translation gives CASRDTNSPLHF.

The CDR3 sequence is CASSLGRGVIEQYF. CDR3 DNA: TGCGCCAGCAGCTTGGGCAGGGGAGTAATCGAGCAGTACTTC. The chain joins TRBV5-1 to TRBJ2-7, with TRBD1 as a possible D gene (6 bases). V gave up 0 bases and J gave up 6 bases, with 13 bases separating them. Looked up from germline, CDR1 is SGHRS and CDR2 is YFSETQ. This CDR3 region has 14 residues.

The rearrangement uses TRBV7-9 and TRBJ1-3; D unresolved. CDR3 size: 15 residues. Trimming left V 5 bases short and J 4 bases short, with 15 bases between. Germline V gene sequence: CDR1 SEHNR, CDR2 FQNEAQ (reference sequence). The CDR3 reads CASSPDPGSGNTIYF. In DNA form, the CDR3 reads TGTGCCAGCAGCCCAGACCCGGGATCAGGAAACACCATATATTTT.

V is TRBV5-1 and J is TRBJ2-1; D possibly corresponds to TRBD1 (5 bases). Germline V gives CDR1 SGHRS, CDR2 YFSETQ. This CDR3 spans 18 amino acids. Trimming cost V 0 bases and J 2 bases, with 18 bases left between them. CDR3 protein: CASSLAYQVGRTYNEQFF. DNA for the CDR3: TGCGCCAGCAGCTTGGCCTATCAAGTGGGGCGAACCTACAATGAGCAGTTCTTC.

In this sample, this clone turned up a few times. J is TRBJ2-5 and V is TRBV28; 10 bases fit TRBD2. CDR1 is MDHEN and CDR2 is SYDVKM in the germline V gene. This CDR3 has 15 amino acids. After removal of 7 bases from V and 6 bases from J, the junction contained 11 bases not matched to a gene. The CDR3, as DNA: TGTGCCAGCACCCTAGCGGGGGCCGGGTTTAAGACCCAGTACTTC. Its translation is CASTLAGAGFKTQYF.

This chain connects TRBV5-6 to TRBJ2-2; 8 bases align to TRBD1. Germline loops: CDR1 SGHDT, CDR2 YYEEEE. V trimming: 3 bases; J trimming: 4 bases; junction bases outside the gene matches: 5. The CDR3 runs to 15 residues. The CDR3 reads CASSSRDRTTGELFF. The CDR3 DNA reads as TGTGCCAGCAGCTCCCGGGACAGGACCACCGGGGAGCTGTTTTTT. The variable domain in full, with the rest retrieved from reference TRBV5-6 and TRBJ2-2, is DAGVTQSPTHLIKTRGQQVTLRCSPKSGHDTVSWYQQALGQGPQFIFQYYEEEERQRGNFPDRFSGHQFPNYSSELNVNALLLGDSALYLCASSSRDRTTGELFFGEGSRLTVL.